A single T cell receptor beta chain is shown here with its context. V lost 0 bases to trimming and J lost 10 bases; unmatched junction nucleotides: 10. This CDR3 is 18 amino acids long. CDR1 and CDR2 from the germline V gene are KGHSH and LQKENI. The sample originates from a study of T-cell memory formation after mild COVID-19. From the 5' RACE reads, TCRdb called clonotypes with MiXCR, one entry per CDR3 protein. This table has fewer than 450,000 distinct CDR3 sequences, roughly a quarter appearing once. This sequence was found in an adult woman who had mild COVID-19 (a few samples of this study predate the infection). Cell type and time point are not known. Specimen: PBMCs or a T cell subset sorted from them (not recorded which). V gene TRBV18 combines with J gene TRBJ2-1; TRBD2 aligns across 15 bases. The CDR3 spells CASSPPVGTSGRREEQFF. CDR3 bases: TGTGCCAGCTCACCACCGGTGGGGACTAGCGGGAGGCGAGAAGAGCAGTTCTTC. Combining the CDR3 with reference TRBV18 and TRBJ2-1 gives the whole variable domain NAGVMQNPRHLVRRRGQEARLRCSPMKGHSHVYWYRQLPEEGLKFMVYLQKENIIDESGMPKERFSAEFPKEGPSILRIQQVVRGDSAAYFCASSPPVGTSGRREEQFFGPGTRLTVL.